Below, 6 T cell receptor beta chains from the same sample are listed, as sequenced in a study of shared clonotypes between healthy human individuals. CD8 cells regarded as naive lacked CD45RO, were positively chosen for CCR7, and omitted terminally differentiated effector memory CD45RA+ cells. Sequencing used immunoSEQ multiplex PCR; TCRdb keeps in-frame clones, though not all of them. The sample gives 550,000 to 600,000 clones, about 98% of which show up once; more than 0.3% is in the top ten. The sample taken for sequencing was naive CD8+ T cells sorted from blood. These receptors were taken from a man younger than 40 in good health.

The CDR3 sequence: CASSLVPAANEQFF. DNA of the CDR3: TGCGCCAGCAGCTTGGTTCCAGCGGCGAATGAGCAGTTCTTC. The V gene is TRBV5-1, the J gene TRBJ2-1, with D possibly matching TRBD2 (5 bases). The CDR3 runs to 14 residues. V was clipped by 0 bases and J by 7 bases, with 11 bases between them. From germline, CDR1 is SGHRS and CDR2 YFSETQ.

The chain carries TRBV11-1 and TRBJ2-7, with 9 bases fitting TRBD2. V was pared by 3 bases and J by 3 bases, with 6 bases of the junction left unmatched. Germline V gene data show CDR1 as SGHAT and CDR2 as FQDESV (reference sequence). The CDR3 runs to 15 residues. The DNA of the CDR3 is TGTGCCAGCAGCTTGGACTTTAGCGGGGGCTACGAGCAGTACTTC. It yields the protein CASSLDFSGGYEQYF.

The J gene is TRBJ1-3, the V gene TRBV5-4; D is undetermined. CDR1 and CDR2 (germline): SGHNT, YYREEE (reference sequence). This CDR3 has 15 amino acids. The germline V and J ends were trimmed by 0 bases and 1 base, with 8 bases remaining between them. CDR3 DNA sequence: TGTGCCAGCAGCTTGGCCCCGGGGTCTGGAAACACCATATATTTT. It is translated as CASSLAPGSGNTIYF.

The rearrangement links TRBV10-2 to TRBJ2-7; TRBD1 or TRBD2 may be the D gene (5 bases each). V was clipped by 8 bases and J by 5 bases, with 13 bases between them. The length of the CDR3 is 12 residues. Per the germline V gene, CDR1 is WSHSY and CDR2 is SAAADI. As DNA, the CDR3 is TGCGCCAGCGAGACGGGGACCCACGAGCAGTACTTC. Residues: CASETGTHEQYF.

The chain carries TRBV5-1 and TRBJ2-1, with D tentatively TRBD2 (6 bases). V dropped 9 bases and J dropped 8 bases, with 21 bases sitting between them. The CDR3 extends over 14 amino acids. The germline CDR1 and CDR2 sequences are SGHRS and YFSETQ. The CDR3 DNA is TGCGCCACCCGGGCTGTTGGCGGGATTGATGAGCAGTTCTTC. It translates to CATRAVGGIDEQFF.

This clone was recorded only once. DNA of the CDR3: TGTGCGAGCGGCTCCTACGAGCAGTACTTC. Translating gives CASGSYEQYF. The chain couples TRBV11-3 to TRBJ2-7; weak D call: TRBD2 (5 bases). Per the germline V gene, CDR1 is SGHNT and CDR2 is YENEEA. CDR3 length equals 10 residues.